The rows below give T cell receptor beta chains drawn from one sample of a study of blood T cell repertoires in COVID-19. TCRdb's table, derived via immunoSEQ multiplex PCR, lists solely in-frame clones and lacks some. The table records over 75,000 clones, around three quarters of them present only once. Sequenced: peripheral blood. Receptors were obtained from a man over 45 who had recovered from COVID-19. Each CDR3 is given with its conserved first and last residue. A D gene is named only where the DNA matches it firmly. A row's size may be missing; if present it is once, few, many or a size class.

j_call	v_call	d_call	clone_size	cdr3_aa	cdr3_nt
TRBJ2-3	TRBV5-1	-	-	CASSSSLSTDTQYF	TGCGCCAGCAGCTCCTCTTTAAGCACAGATACGCAGTATTTT
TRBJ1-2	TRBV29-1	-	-	CSATIDYGYTF	TGCAGCGCAACTATAGACTATGGCTACACCTTC
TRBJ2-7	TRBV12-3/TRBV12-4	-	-	CASSFMGTSEQYF	TGTGCCAGCAGTTTCATGGGCACCTCCGAGCAGTACTTC
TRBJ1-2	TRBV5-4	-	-	CASSFAGGGRVQGYTF	TGTGCCAGCAGCTTCGCCGGGGGAGGGAGAGTCCAAGGCTACACCTTC
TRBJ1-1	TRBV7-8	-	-	CASSFFDTEAFF	TGTGCCAGCAGCTTCTTCGACACTGAAGCTTTCTTT
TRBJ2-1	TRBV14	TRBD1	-	CASSQLRSSGQVFNEQFF	TGTGCCAGCAGCCAACTTCGAAGCTCGGGACAGGTTTTTAATGAGCAGTTCTTC
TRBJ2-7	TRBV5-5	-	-	CASSLAVSYEQYF	TGTGCCAGCAGCTTAGCGGTCTCCTACGAGCAGTACTTC
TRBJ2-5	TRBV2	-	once	CASSLNFQETQYF	TGTGCCAGCAGTTTGAACTTCCAAGAGACCCAGTACTTC
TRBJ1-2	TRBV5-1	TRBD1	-	CASSLDVGTGATGGYTF	TGCGCCAGCAGCTTGGACGTTGGGACAGGGGCGACGGGGGGCTACACCTTC
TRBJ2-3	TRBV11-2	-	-	CASSLSPGTDTQYF	TGTGCCAGCAGCTTATCCCCGGGAACAGATACGCAGTATTTT
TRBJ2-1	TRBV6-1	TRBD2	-	CASSEARGGGATSYNEQFF	TGTGCCAGCAGTGAAGCCCGGGGGGGCGGGGCAACCTCCTACAATGAGCAGTTCTTC
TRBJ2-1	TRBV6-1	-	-	CASSPTANEQFF	TGTGCCAGCAGCCCGACAGCTAATGAGCAGTTCTTC
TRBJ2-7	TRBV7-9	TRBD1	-	CASSLAGQGTYEQYF	TGTGCCAGCAGCTTAGCGGGACAGGGGACCTACGAGCAGTACTTC
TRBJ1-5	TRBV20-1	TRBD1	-	CSASPGQRSQPQHF	TGCAGTGCTAGTCCGGGACAGAGATCACAGCCCCAGCATTTT
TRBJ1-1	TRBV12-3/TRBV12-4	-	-	CASSFNMYTEAFF	TGTGCCAGCAGTTTTAACATGTACACTGAAGCTTTCTTT
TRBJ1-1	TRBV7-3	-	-	CASSSLPGTEAFF	TGTGCCAGCAGTTCCCTTCCCGGCACTGAAGCTTTCTTT
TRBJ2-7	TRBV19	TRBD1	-	CASSFPGTGDEQYF	TGTGCCAGTAGTTTCCCCGGGACAGGGGACGAGCAGTACTTC
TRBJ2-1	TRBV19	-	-	CASSNYNEQFF	TGTGCCAGTAGCAATTACAATGAGCAGTTCTTC
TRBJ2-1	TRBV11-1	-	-	CASRQDDYNEQFF	TGTGCCAGCAGACAGGATGATTACAATGAGCAGTTCTTC
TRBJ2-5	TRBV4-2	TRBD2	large	CASSQERGGEETQYF	TGTGCCAGCAGCCAAGAGCGGGGGGGCGAGGAGACCCAGTACTTC
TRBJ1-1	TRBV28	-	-	CASSLTSGNTEAFF	TGTGCCAGCAGTTTAACATCGGGGAACACTGAAGCTTTCTTT
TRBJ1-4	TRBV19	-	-	CASSSGTGGGEKLFF	TGTGCCAGTAGTAGCGGGACGGGGGGTGGTGAAAAACTGTTTTTT
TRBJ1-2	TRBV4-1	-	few	CASSQESLNYGYTF	TGCGCCAGCAGCCAAGAGAGTCTCAACTATGGCTACACCTTC
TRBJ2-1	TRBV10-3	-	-	CAISEGGMNEQFF	TGTGCCATCAGTGAGGGAGGGATGAATGAGCAGTTCTTC
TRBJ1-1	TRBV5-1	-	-	CASSLGQRATEAFF	TGCGCCAGCAGCTTGGGTCAGCGGGCCACTGAAGCTTTCTTT
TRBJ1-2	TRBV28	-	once	CASSRRALYGYTF	TGTGCCAGCAGTAGGAGGGCGCTCTATGGCTACACCTTC
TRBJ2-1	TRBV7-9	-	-	CASSKSGAPSNEQFF	TGTGCCAGCAGCAAAAGTGGGGCTCCGTCGAATGAGCAGTTCTTC
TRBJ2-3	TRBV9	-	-	CASSVGPATSTDTQYF	TGTGCCAGCAGCGTAGGGCCAGCGACGAGCACAGATACGCAGTATTTT
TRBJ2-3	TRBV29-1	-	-	CSEKQGTDTQYF	TGCAGCGAGAAACAGGGCACAGATACGCAGTATTTT
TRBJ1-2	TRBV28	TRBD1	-	CASSNPGTGAYGYTF	TGTGCCAGCAGTAATCCAGGGACAGGGGCCTATGGCTACACCTTC
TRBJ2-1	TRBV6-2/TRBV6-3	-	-	CASSSGQRSYNEQFF	TGTGCCAGCAGTTCCGGACAGCGCTCCTACAATGAGCAGTTCTTC
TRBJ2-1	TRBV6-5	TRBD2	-	CASNRLAGAEQFF	TGTGCCAGCAACCGACTAGCCGGGGCTGAGCAGTTCTTC
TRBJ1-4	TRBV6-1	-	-	CASSEEIQGSLRSGEKLFF	TGTGCCAGCAGTGAAGAGATACAGGGATCTCTGAGGTCGGGTGAAAAACTGTTTTTT
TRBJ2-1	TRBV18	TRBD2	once	CASSPIYIQTSESSYNEQFF	TGTGCCAGCTCACCGATATATATACAGACTAGCGAGAGTTCCTACAATGAGCAGTTCTTC
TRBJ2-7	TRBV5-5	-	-	CASRMGAQGGEQYF	TGTGCCAGCAGGATGGGAGCACAGGGTGGCGAGCAGTACTTC
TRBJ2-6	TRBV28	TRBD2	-	CASTPAGGWANVLTF	TGTGCCAGCACCCCAGCGGGGGGCTGGGCCAACGTCCTGACTTTC
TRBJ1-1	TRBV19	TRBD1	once	CASRTPGQGAFNTEAFF	TGTGCCAGTAGGACCCCGGGACAGGGGGCGTTTAACACTGAAGCTTTCTTT
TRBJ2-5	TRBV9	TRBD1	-	CASSAWTGQETQYF	TGTGCCAGCAGCGCTTGGACAGGGCAGGAGACCCAGTACTTC
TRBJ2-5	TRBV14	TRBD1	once	CASSQDRARGETQYF	TGTGCCAGCAGCCAAGATCGGGCCAGGGGGGAGACCCAGTACTTC
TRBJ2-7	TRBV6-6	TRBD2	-	CATALRERNEQYF	TGTGCCACAGCGCTGCGGGAGAGGAACGAGCAGTACTTC
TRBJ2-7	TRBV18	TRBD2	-	CASSEGLAGDTEQYF	TGTGCCAGCTCAGAGGGACTAGCGGGAGATACCGAGCAGTACTTC
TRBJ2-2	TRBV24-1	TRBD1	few	CATSDNRGEGTGELFF	TGTGCCACCAGTGATAACAGGGGCGAAGGCACCGGGGAGCTGTTTTTT
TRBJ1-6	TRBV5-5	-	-	CASSLSGSPLHF	TGTGCCAGCAGCTTGTCCGGTTCACCCCTCCACTTT
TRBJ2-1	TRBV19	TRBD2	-	CASSAGTRSNEQFF	TGTGCCAGTAGCGCCGGGACTAGATCCAATGAGCAGTTCTTC
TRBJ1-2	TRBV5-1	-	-	CASSLEAGEIYGYTF	TGCGCCAGCAGCTTGGAGGCAGGGGAAATCTATGGCTACACCTTC
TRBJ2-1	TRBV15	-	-	CATSRDAGIYNEQFF	TGTGCCACCAGCAGAGACGCAGGGATCTACAATGAGCAGTTCTTC
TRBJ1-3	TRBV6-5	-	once	CASKRLSGNTIYF	TGTGCCAGCAAACGACTCTCTGGAAACACCATATATTTT
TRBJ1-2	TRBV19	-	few	CASSLQGTYGYTF	TGTGCCAGTAGCCTACAGGGAACATATGGCTACACCTTC